This TCR beta chain originates from a study of CD8 T cells in Susac syndrome. RNA totalling roughly 0.45 to 1 ug underwent reverse transcription with random hexamers. TCRdb fed the immunoSEQ multiplex PCR reads into MiXCR, producing one record per CDR3 protein. This table holds about 140,000 distinct CDR3 sequences, 95% found once. The J segment lost 7 bases and the V segment lost 3 bases, leaving 10 bases of the junction unmatched. There are 16 residues in the CDR3. The germline CDR1 and CDR2 sequences are KGHSH and LQKENI. The rearrangement joins TRBV18 to TRBJ2-2, with 8 bases that match TRBD1. Sample: CD8+ T cells from PBMCs. This TCR was sampled from a human donor with Susac syndrome. The CDR3 here is CASSPSDRVLGGELFF. In DNA form, the CDR3 reads TGTGCCAGCTCACCTTCGGACAGGGTCCTCGGCGGGGAGCTGTTTTTT. Full variable domain (remainder filled in from reference TRBV18 and TRBJ2-2): NAGVMQNPRHLVRRRGQEARLRCSPMKGHSHVYWYRQLPEEGLKFMVYLQKENIIDESGMPKERFSAEFPKEGPSILRIQQVVRGDSAAYFCASSPSDRVLGGELFFGEGSRLTVL.